This T cell receptor beta chain originates from a study of blood T cell repertoires in COVID-19. Study-wide context: The study drew acute and convalescent COVID-19 samples from the United States, Italy and Spain. PBMCs, B-cell-depleted T cells, or T cells provided the cDNA or gDNA that made up the material.

The CDR3 has 13 amino acids. The V gene's germline CDR1 is GTSNPN and CDR2 SVGIG (reference sequence). Trimming at V came to 2 bases and at J to 4 bases, leaving 4 bases not matched to a gene. Original processing methods: Amplification from reference gene primers served as the basis for estimated nucleated cell counts. Profiled with immunoSEQ multiplex PCR; TCRdb holds only in-frame clones, not every one. The V and J calls and clone size are taken from that table; D and trimming were inferred from the DNA. This sample has roughly 150,000 clones, with 80% found just once. The receptor's source is a woman between 45 and 65 years old with acute or convalescent COVID-19. The chain carries TRBV30 and TRBJ1-2; TRBD1 agrees at 7 bases. The sample consisted of peripheral blood. The CDR3 DNA is TGTGCCTGGAGTCAACAGGGGACCTATGGCTACACCTTC. The encoded protein is CAWSQQGTYGYTF.